This entry describes one TCR beta chain. Its antigen is not known. This entry belongs to a study of T cells in Graves' hyperthyroidism and ophthalmopathy. Trimming took off 4 bases at V and 3 bases at J, with 3 bases between the two ends. The CDR3 runs 12 residues. Germline V gene data show CDR1 as LGHNT and CDR2 as FRNRAP. Patients aged 18 to 65 had newly diagnosed hyperthyroidism of under 2 months' duration. Lactation, pregnancy, other autoimmune disease or uncontrolled infection led to exclusion of patients. Study findings and constraints: The model predicted ophthalmopathy a median around six months before onset.

TCR beta CDR3 region amplification was performed from RNA transcripts. When the TCR CDR3 underwent first-round RT-PCR, the HTBI primer set was used. TCRdb re-derived calls from the multiplex PCR reads in MiXCR, one entry per CDR3 protein. The sample carries roughly 720,000 distinct CDR3 sequences, approximately 15% recorded once. V is TRBV12-5 and J is TRBJ2-2; D is ambiguous. The source is a middle-aged man with Graves' hyperthyroidism. The sequencing input was blood. The DNA for the CDR3 is TGTGCTAGTGGTTCATACACCGGGGAGCTGTTTTTT. Amino acids: CASGSYTGELFF. The whole variable domain, remainder taken from reference TRBV12-5 and TRBJ2-2, is DARVTQTPRHKVTEMGQEVTMRCQPILGHNTVFWYRQTMMQGLELLAYFRNRAPLDDSGMPKDRFSAEMPDATLATLKIQPSEPRDSAVYFCASGSYTGELFFGEGSRLTVL.